A single sample gave rise to the 16 T cell receptor beta chains below, sequenced in a study of T cell changes during pregnancy in multiple sclerosis. This table comes from immunoSEQ multiplex PCR, and its TCRdb copy is limited to in-frame clones, with some not included. Of over 30,000 clones listed, 70% to 90% are singletons. Material: CD8+ T cells from peripheral blood mononuclear cells, obtained in the third trimester of pregnancy. Every receptor here comes from a female donor with multiple sclerosis, enrolled in a pregnancy study.

The chain recombines TRBV27 with TRBJ1-1; possibly TRBD1 for D (5 bases). This CDR3 comprises 13 residues. V gave up 6 bases and J gave up 5 bases, with 13 bases separating them. The germline V gene has CDR1 MNHEY and CDR2 SMNVEV (reference sequence). The CDR3 coding sequence is TGTGCCAGCAGCAGGGATTTGTGGACTGAAGCTTTCTTT. Translated: CASSRDLWTEAFF.

The table lists this clone with a count of one. The chain employs TRBV6-5 and TRBJ1-2; no definite D call. Per germline, CDR1 MNHEY and CDR2 SVGAGI. The V and J ends lost 0 bases and 5 bases respectively, with 4 bases between them. This CDR3 is built from 12 residues. The CDR3 DNA is TGTGCCAGCAGTTACTCCGGGTATGGCTACACCTTC. Its translation: CASSYSGYGYTF.

The rearrangement links TRBV6-1 to TRBJ1-1, with 9 bases fitting TRBD1. Germline V lookup: CDR1 MNHNS, CDR2 SASEGT. Losses at the gene ends were 0 bases for V and 5 bases for J; bases not matched to a gene: 4. The CDR3 loop spans 15 amino acids. The CDR3 here is CASSEAQGARTEAFF. The CDR3 DNA reads as TGTGCCAGCAGTGAAGCACAGGGGGCGCGAACTGAAGCTTTCTTT.

The rearrangement links TRBV9 to TRBJ2-1; 7 nucleotides line up with TRBD2. V lost 4 bases, J lost 6 bases, and 10 bases stayed unmatched. Germline V gene data show CDR1 as SGDLS and CDR2 as YYNGEE. This CDR3 has 15 residues. The CDR3 DNA is TGTGCCAGCAGCCCAGGACTAGTTGGGGGCAATGAGCAGTTCTTC. This gives the protein CASSPGLVGGNEQFF. Together with reference TRBV9 and TRBJ2-1, the CDR3 gives the full variable domain: DSGVTQTPKHLITATGQRVTLRCSPRSGDLSVYWYQQSLDQGLQFLIQYYNGEERAKGNILERFSAQQFPDLHSELNLSSLELGDSALYFCASSPGLVGGNEQFFGPGTRLTVL.

This sequence joins TRBV19 and TRBJ2-4, with a possible D match to TRBD2 (6 bases). The CDR3 contains 18 residues. Germline CDR1 LNHDA, CDR2 SQIVND (reference sequence). Trimming pared 3 bases from V and 0 bases from J, leaving 18 bases between. The CDR3 protein is CASSIRGGTRVAKNIQYF. Here the CDR3 DNA reads TGTGCCAGTAGTATTAGAGGCGGGACCAGGGTAGCCAAAAACATTCAGTACTTC.

V usage is TRBV29-1 and J usage is TRBJ1-5; TRBD1 matches at 8 bases. CDR1 and CDR2 from the germline V gene are SQVTM and ANQGSEA. The CDR3 runs 12 residues. The junction had 1 base not matched to a gene; V was cut back by 5 bases and J by 4 bases. The CDR3 DNA is TGCAGCGTTAGACAGGGGAATCAGCCCCAGCATTTT. Amino acid sequence: CSVRQGNQPQHF.

V gene TRBV27 combines with J gene TRBJ2-1, with 10 bases matching TRBD1. V lost 2 bases and J lost 8; bases outside the gene matches: 15. From germline, CDR1 is MNHEY and CDR2 SMNVEV (reference sequence). The CDR3 covers 18 residues. The CDR3 DNA follows: TGTGCCAGCAGTTTACAGAGCTTCGGGACAGGGGTGAGGCATGAGCAGTTCTTC. This sequence encodes CASSLQSFGTGVRHEQFF.

This chain uses TRBV7-6 with TRBJ2-1; 10 bases align to TRBD2. The junction had 6 bases not matched to a gene; V was cut back by 3 bases and J by 1 base. Germline V gene data show CDR1 as SGHVS and CDR2 as FNYEAQ. The CDR3 loop spans 17 amino acids. This CDR3 is CASSFRTSGYSYNEQFF. DNA for the CDR3: TGTGCCAGCAGCTTCCGGACTAGCGGTTATTCCTACAATGAGCAGTTCTTC.

This chain links TRBV5-4 with TRBJ2-7, with a weak D call TRBD2 (6 bases). CDR1 SGHNT and CDR2 YYREEE come from the germline V gene (reference sequence). V dropped 0 bases and J dropped 4 bases, with 11 bases sitting between them. This CDR3 is 14 amino acids long. The CDR3 DNA reads as TGTGCCAGCAGCTTGGATGGTAGCGGATACGAGCAGTACTTC. It is translated as CASSLDGSGYEQYF.

The chain has TRBV19 and TRBJ1-1; D might be TRBD1 (5 bases). The germline gives CDR1 LNHDA, CDR2 SQIVND (reference sequence). Trimming shortened V by 1 base and J by 4 bases, and 7 bases separated the two germline ends. The length of the CDR3 is 13 residues. The CDR3 is CASSIAGFTEAFF. The DNA for the CDR3 is TGTGCCAGTAGTATAGCAGGGTTCACTGAAGCTTTCTTT.

This rearrangement joins TRBV15 to TRBJ1-1; the D gene is possibly TRBD1 (5 bases). V lost 0 bases to trimming and J lost 8 bases, with 13 bases between them. CDR1 is LNHNV and CDR2 is YYDKDF in the germline V gene (reference sequence). The CDR3 spans 14 residues. This chain's CDR3 is CATSRDASGREAFF. The CDR3 nucleotides are TGTGCCACCAGCAGAGATGCGTCAGGGAGGGAAGCTTTCTTT. The full variable domain, completed using reference TRBV15 and TRBJ1-1, is DAMVIQNPRYQVTQFGKPVTLSCSQTLNHNVMYWYQQKSSQAPKLLFHYYDKDFNNEADTPDNFQSRRPNTSFCFLDIRSPGLGDTAMYLCATSRDASGREAFFGQGTRLTVV.

The rearrangement uses TRBV27 and TRBJ1-2, with TRBD1 matching 9 bases. The germline V gene encodes CDR1 MNHEY and CDR2 SMNVEV (reference sequence). This CDR3 has 16 residues. After removal of 6 bases from V and 2 bases from J, the junction contained 10 bases not matched to a gene. The chain's CDR3 is CASSASSTGGNYGYTF. Written as DNA, the CDR3 is TGTGCCAGCAGCGCCAGTTCGACAGGGGGGAACTATGGCTACACCTTC.

The rearrangement joins TRBV2 to TRBJ2-3, with a tentative D call TRBD2 (5 bases). This CDR3 comprises 16 residues. Germline loops: CDR1 SNHLY, CDR2 FYNNEI. V dropped 8 bases and J dropped 5 bases, with 23 bases sitting between them. The CDR3 reads CASPEERLNGEDTQYF. In DNA form, the CDR3 reads TGTGCCAGCCCCGAGGAGCGCCTCAACGGGGAAGATACGCAGTATTTT.

The rearrangement links TRBV30 to TRBJ2-7, with 7 bases fitting TRBD2. The CDR3 is made up of 13 amino acids. V lost 0 bases and J lost 3; bases outside the gene matches: 2. CDR1 is GTSNPN, CDR2 SVGIG, per germline (reference sequence). The DNA for the CDR3 is TGTGCCTGGAGTGTATCTAGCGGCTACGAGCAGTACTTC. Translation gives CAWSVSSGYEQYF.

The V call is TRBV7-9, the J call TRBJ1-1; D not certain. V lost 7 bases and J 2 bases, leaving 5 bases between the germline ends. This CDR3 has 11 amino acids. CDR1 is SEHNR and CDR2 is FQNEAQ in the germline V gene (reference sequence). In nucleotides, the CDR3 is TGTGCCAGCACAAAAAACACTGAAGCTTTCTTT. This codes for CASTKNTEAFF.

The V and J genes are TRBV9 and TRBJ2-7; TRBD1 agrees at 8 bases. Germline values: CDR1 SGDLS, CDR2 YYNGEE. Trimming at V came to 4 bases and at J to 3 bases, leaving 6 bases not matched to a gene. The CDR3 sequence is 14 residues long. As DNA, the CDR3 is TGTGCCAGCAGCCTTGGGACAGGAAGCTACGAGCAGTACTTC. Encoded protein: CASSLGTGSYEQYF.